This TCR beta chain stems from a study of human T cells and chemical hapten exposure. General study points: DPC sensitization left the count of TCRs above 1 in 1000 unchanged.

This clonotype appeared a few times. Its antigen is unidentified. Specified time point: patch test 2, 6 weeks after DPC sensitization. Described treatment: therapeutic diphenylcyclopropenone sensitization with weekly scalp DPC. TCRdb ran MiXCR on the RACE reads and lists one entry per CDR3 protein. Here the sample spans 100,000 or so distinct CDR3 sequences, about 9.3% being singletons. The TCR sequence derives from a woman in her 40s with alopecia areata. Some clones in this sample may be carry-over from other donors' samples. The starting material was whole blood, obtained in connection with sensitization to the hapten diphenylcyclopropenone (DPC).

The CDR3 DNA reads TGTGCCAGCAGCTTAAGCGGGAGAGCTGAGCAGTTCTTC. Protein: CASSLSGRAEQFF. The V gene is TRBV7-2, the J gene TRBJ2-1; 8 nucleotides line up with TRBD2. This CDR3 spans 13 amino acids. V lost 2 bases, J lost 9 bases, and 3 bases stayed unmatched. CDR1 and CDR2 from the germline V gene are SGHTA and FQGNSA.